Sequencing of this T cell receptor (beta chain) was carried out in a study of shared clonotypes between healthy human individuals. General study points: Enrolling few donors narrowed the genetic and exposure-history diversity that was represented.

As to this clone: Its antigen is as yet unknown.

Assay: immunoSEQ multiplex PCR; the TCRdb copy retains only in-frame clones and omits some. The sample holds some 2.1 million clones, roughly 95% seen once. Cells designated naive CD8 were CD45RO-negative and were positively selected for CCR7, with terminally differentiated effector memory CD45RA+ cells excluded. The source of this sequence is a man aged 18 to 30 in good health. Input material: naive CD8+ T cells sorted from blood.

The CDR3 region is CASSSPTVNSPLHF. The CDR3 DNA follows: TGTGCCAGCAGCTCCCCGACCGTTAATTCACCCCTCCACTTT. V and J are TRBV7-9 and TRBJ1-6, with D unclear. The ends were cut back, 4 bases at V and 6 bases at J, with 10 bases in the middle. The CDR3 sequence is 14 residues long. Germline loops: CDR1 SEHNR, CDR2 FQNEAQ (reference sequence).